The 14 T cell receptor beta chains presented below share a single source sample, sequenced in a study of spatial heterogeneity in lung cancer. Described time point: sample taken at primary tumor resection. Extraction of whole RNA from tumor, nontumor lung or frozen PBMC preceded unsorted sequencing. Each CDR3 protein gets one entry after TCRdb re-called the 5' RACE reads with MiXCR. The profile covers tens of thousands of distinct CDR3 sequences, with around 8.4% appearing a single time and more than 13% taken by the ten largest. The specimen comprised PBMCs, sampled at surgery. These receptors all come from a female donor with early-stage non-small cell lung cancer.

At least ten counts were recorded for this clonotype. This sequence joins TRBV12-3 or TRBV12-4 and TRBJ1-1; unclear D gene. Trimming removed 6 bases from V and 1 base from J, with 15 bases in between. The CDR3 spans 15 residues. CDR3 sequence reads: CASSMINSGNTEAFF. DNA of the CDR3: TGTGCCAGCAGCATGATCAACAGTGGGAACACTGAAGCTTTCTTT.

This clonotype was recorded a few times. The CDR3 spells CSAVWGENQPQHF. The DNA for the CDR3 is TGCAGCGCTGTCTGGGGCGAGAATCAGCCCCAGCATTTT. The chain has TRBV29-1 and TRBJ1-5; D possibly corresponds to TRBD1 (5 bases). The V end was cut by 7 bases, the J end by 4 bases, with 14 bases between. There are 13 residues in the CDR3. In germline, CDR1 is SQVTM, CDR2 ANQGSEA.

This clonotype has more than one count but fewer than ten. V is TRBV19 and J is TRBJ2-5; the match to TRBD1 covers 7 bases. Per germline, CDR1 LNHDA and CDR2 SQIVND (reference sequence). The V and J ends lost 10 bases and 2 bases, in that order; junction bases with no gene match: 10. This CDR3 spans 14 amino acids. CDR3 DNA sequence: TGTGCCACGGGAAGGGGGCCCCAACAAGAGACCCAGTACTTC. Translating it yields CATGRGPQQETQYF.

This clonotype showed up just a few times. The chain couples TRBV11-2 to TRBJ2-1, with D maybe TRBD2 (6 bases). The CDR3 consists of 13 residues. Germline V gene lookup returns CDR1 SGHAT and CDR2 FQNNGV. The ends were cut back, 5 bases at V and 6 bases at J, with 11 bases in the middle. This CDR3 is CASSQGSGNEQFF. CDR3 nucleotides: TGTGCCAGCAGCCAGGGTAGCGGCAATGAGCAGTTCTTC.

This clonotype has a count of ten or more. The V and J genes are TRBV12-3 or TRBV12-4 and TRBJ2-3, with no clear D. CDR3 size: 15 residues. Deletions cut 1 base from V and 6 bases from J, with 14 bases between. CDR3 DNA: TGTGCCAGCAGTTTAGATGCCGCCAGCTGGGATACGCAGTATTTT. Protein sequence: CASSLDAASWDTQYF.

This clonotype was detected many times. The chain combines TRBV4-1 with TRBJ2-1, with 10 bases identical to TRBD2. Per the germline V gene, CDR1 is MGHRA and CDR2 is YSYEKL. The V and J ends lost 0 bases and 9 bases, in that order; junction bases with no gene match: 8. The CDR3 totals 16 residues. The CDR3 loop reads CASSQDSTSGALEQFF. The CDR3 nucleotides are TGCGCCAGCAGCCAAGATAGCACTAGCGGGGCGCTTGAGCAGTTCTTC.

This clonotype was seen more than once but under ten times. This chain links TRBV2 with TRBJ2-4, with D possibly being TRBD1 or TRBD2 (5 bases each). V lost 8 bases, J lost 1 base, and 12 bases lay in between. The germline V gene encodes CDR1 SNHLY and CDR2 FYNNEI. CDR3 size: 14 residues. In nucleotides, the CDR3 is TGTGCCAGCGAAATAGGGGAGGCCAAAAACATTCAGTACTTC. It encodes CASEIGEAKNIQYF. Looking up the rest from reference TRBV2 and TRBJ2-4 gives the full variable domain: EPEVTQTPSHQVTQMGQEVILRCVPISNHLYFYWYRQILGQKVEFLVSFYNNEISEKSEIFDDQFSVERPDGSNFTLKIRSTKLEDSAMYFCASEIGEAKNIQYFGAGTRLSVL.

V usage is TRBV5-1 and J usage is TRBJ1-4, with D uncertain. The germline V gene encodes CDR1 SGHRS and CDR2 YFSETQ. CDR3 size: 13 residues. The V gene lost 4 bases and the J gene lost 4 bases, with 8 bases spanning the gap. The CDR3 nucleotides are TGCGCCAGCAGCATACGGAATAATGAAAAACTGTTTTTT. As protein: CASSIRNNEKLFF.

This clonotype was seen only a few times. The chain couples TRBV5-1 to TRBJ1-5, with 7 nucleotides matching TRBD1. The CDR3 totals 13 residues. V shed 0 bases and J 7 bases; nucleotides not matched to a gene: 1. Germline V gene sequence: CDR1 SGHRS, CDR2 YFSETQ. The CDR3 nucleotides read TGCGCCAGCAGCTTGGGGGGACAGCAGCCCCAGCATTTT. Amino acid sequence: CASSLGGQQPQHF. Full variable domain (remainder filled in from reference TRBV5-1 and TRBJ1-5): KAGVTQTPRYLIKTRGQQVTLSCSPISGHRSVSWYQQTPGQGLQFLFEYFSETQRNKGNFPGRFSGRQFSNSRSEMNVSTLELGDSALYLCASSLGGQQPQHFGDGTRLSIL.

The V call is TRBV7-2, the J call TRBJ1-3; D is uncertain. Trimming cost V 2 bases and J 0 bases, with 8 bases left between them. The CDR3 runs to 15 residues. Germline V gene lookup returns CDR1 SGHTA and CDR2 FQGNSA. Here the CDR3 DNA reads TGTGCCAGCAGCTTAATTCTCGACTCTGGAAACACCATATATTTT. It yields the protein CASSLILDSGNTIYF.

In nucleotides, the CDR3 is TGTGCCAGCATGGAGGGGGTTGGAGAAAAACTGTTTTTT. Translation: CASMEGVGEKLFF. The rearrangement joins TRBV6-2 or TRBV6-3 to TRBJ1-4, with D perhaps TRBD1 (6 bases). Germline V lookup: CDR1 MNHEY, CDR2 SVGEGT. Deletions cut 7 bases from V and 8 bases from J, with 14 bases between. CDR3 length: 13 residues.

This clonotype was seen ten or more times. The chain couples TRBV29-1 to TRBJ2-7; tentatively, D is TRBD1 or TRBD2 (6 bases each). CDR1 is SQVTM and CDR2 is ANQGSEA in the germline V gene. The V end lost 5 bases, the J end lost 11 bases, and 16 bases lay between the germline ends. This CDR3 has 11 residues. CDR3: CSVKIGGLKYF. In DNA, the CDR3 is TGCAGCGTTAAAATAGGGGGGTTGAAGTACTTC.

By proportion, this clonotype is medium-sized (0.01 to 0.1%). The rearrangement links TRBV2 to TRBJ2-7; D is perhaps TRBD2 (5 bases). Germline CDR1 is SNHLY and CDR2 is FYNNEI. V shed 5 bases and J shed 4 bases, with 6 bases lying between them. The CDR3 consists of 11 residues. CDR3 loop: CASSRRYEQYF. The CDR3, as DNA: TGTGCCAGCAGTCGGAGGTACGAGCAGTACTTC.

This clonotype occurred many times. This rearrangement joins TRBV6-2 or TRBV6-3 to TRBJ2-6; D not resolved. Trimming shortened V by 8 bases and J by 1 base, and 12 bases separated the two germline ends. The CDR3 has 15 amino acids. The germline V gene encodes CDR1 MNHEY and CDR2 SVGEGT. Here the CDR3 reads CASGQALSGANVLTF. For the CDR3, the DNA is TGTGCCAGCGGGCAGGCCCTTTCTGGGGCCAACGTCCTGACTTTC.